What follows are 13 T cell receptor beta chains derived from one specimen sequenced in a study of CD8 T cells in ankylosing spondylitis. A single record per CDR3 protein comes from TCRdb applying MiXCR to the 5' RACE reads. The sample lists 150,000 to 200,000 distinct CDR3 sequences; roughly 31% were seen once. The sample comprised synovial fluid, either unsorted or a sorted T cell fraction (not recorded which). The receptor source for this set is a male donor with ankylosing spondylitis.

The chain recombines TRBV15 with TRBJ2-1; D possibly corresponds to TRBD1 (5 bases). V dropped 2 bases and J dropped 3 bases, with 14 bases sitting between them. Germline V CDR1 and CDR2: LNHNV, YYDKDF (reference sequence). The CDR3 has 16 residues. CDR3 region: CATSRRQRTNYNEQFF. The CDR3 coding sequence is TGTGCCACCAGCAGAAGACAGAGAACAAACTACAATGAGCAGTTCTTC.

This clonotype was seen only a few times. The chain links TRBV6-2 or TRBV6-3 to TRBJ2-1; 9 nucleotides align to TRBD2. The germline CDR1 and CDR2 sequences are MNHEY and SVGEGT. The CDR3 length is 14 residues. J lost 6 bases, V lost 3 bases, and 3 bases had no gene match. Written as DNA, the CDR3 is TGTGCCAGCAGTTATAGCGGGGGATTCAATGAGCAGTTCTTC. Its translation is CASSYSGGFNEQFF.

Ten or more counts support this clonotype. The V and J genes are TRBV7-9 and TRBJ2-1, with D perhaps matching TRBD1 (6 bases). The CDR3 has 14 amino acids. The V end was cut by 6 bases, the J end by 4 bases, with 13 bases between. Germline CDR1 SEHNR, CDR2 FQNEAQ (reference sequence). The CDR3 bases are TGTGCCAGCAGTTCTCAACAGGGTTACAATGAGCAGTTCTTC. As protein: CASSSQQGYNEQFF.

The rearrangement joins TRBV20-1 to TRBJ2-2; 8 nucleotides line up with TRBD1. Germline trimming cut 6 bases from V and 3 bases from J; bases unmatched to any gene: 12. Germline V gene sequence: CDR1 DFQATT, CDR2 SNEGSKA (reference sequence). The CDR3 loop spans 16 amino acids. CDR3 loop: CSASPPGQVDTGELFF. The CDR3 DNA follows: TGCAGTGCAAGCCCGCCGGGACAGGTCGACACCGGGGAGCTGTTTTTT.

The chain joins TRBV14 to TRBJ2-3; D is unresolved. Germline lookup yields CDR1 SGHDN and CDR2 FVKESK. V lost 5 bases and J lost 3, with 15 bases in between. The CDR3 extends over 15 amino acids. CDR3 coding DNA: TGTGCCAGCAGCGCAAACTGGGGTCGTACAGATACGCAGTATTTT. It codes for CASSANWGRTDTQYF.

The V call is TRBV6-2 or TRBV6-3, the J call TRBJ2-7; D is unclear. Trimming shortened V by 0 bases and J by 2 bases, and 11 bases separated the two germline ends. There are 15 residues in the CDR3. From germline, CDR1 is MNHEY and CDR2 SVGEGT. The CDR3 nucleotides are TGTGCCAGCAGTTACTCGAACTCCGTTGCCTACGAGCAGTACTTC. Its translation is CASSYSNSVAYEQYF.

This clonotype was recorded a few times. For the CDR3, the DNA is TGTGCCAGCAGCCAAGATACAGGGAAAGGAAACACCATATATTTT. Its translation is CASSQDTGKGNTIYF. The chain uses TRBV4-2 and TRBJ1-3, with D perhaps matching TRBD1 (6 bases). V was shortened by 0 bases and J by 4 bases, with 10 bases between the two germline ends. Germline V gene data show CDR1 as LGHNA and CDR2 as YNFKEQ. The CDR3 sequence is 15 residues long.

This clonotype was observed at least ten times. The chain joins TRBV12-3 or TRBV12-4 to TRBJ1-1, with 12 nucleotides matching TRBD1. The length of the CDR3 is 19 residues. Losses at the gene ends were 7 bases for V and 4 bases for J; bases not matched to a gene: 19. Here the CDR3 DNA reads TGTGCCAGCATTTCCTTTCAATCCGGGACAGGGGGCTTGATCACTGAAGCTTTCTTT. As protein: CASISFQSGTGGLITEAFF.

The sample holds a few counts of this clonotype. The V and J genes are TRBV6-2 or TRBV6-3 and TRBJ2-2; D is undetermined. Germline CDR1 reads MNHEY; CDR2 reads SVGEGT. Trimming cost V 5 bases and J 4 bases, with 11 bases left between them. The CDR3 extends over 14 amino acids. CDR3 coding DNA: TGTGCCAGCAGTACCCCCCGGCTCACCGGGGAGCTGTTTTTT. This codes for CASSTPRLTGELFF.

The chain carries TRBV10-3 and TRBJ2-7; TRBD2 is a possible D gene (5 bases). Trimming removed 6 bases from V and 1 base from J, with 16 bases in between. Germline assignment: CDR1 ENHRY and CDR2 SYGVKD. This CDR3 has 15 amino acids. The CDR3 loop is CAISVVSGLSYEQYF. In DNA form, the CDR3 reads TGTGCCATCAGCGTTGTCAGCGGTTTGTCCTACGAGCAGTACTTC.

The genes are TRBV20-1 and TRBJ2-3, with no clear D. The CDR3 runs to 15 residues. Germline V lookup: CDR1 DFQATT, CDR2 SNEGSKA (reference sequence). V lost 1 base and J lost 5, with 16 bases in between. The CDR3, as DNA: TGCAGTGCTAGAGGACCGTTAGGCACAGTAGATACGCAGTATTTT. Protein sequence: CSARGPLGTVDTQYF.

This sequence joins TRBV13 and TRBJ1-2; no clear D. The V end lost 5 bases, the J end lost 6 bases, and 16 bases lay between the germline ends. The CDR3 loop spans 14 amino acids. The V gene's germline CDR1 is PRHDT and CDR2 FYEKMQ (reference sequence). The CDR3 here is CASSVGDPYHGYTF. The CDR3 nucleotides are TGTGCCAGCAGCGTGGGTGATCCCTATCATGGCTACACCTTC.

The chain couples TRBV2 to TRBJ1-6; D remains unclear. CDR3 size: 13 residues. V was shortened by 1 base and J by 7 bases, with 5 bases between the two germline ends. CDR1 SNHLY and CDR2 FYNNEI come from the germline V gene. Here the CDR3 DNA reads TGTGCCAGCAGTGAAGGGGCCAATTCACCCCTCCACTTT. Protein product: CASSEGANSPLHF. The full variable domain, its missing parts supplied by reference TRBV2 and TRBJ1-6, is EPEVTQTPSHQVTQMGQEVILRCVPISNHLYFYWYRQILGQKVEFLVSFYNNEISEKSEIFDDQFSVERPDGSNFTLKIRSTKLEDSAMYFCASSEGANSPLHFGNGTRLTVT.